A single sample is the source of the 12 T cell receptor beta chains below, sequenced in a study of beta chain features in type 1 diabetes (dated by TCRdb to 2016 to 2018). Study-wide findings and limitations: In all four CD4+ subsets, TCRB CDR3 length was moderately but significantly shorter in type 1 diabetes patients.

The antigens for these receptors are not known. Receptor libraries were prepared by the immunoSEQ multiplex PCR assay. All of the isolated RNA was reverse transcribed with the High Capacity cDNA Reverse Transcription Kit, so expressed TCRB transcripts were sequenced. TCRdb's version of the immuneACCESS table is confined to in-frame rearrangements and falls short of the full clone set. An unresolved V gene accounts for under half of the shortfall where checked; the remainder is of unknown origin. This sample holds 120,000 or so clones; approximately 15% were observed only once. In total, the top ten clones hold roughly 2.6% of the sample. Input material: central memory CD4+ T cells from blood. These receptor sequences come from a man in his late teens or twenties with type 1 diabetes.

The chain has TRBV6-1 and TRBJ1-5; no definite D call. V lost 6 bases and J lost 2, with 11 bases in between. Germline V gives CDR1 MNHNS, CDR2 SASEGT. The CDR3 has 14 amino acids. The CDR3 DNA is TGTGCCAGCAGGGCTCAGGTTGGCAATCAGCCCCAGCATTTT. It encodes CASRAQVGNQPQHF.

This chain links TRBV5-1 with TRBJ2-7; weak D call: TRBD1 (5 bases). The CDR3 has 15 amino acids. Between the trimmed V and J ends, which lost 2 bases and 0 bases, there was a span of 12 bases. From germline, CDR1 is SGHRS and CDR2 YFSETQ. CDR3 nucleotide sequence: TGCGCCAGCAGCTTCAAGGGGCACAACTCCTACGAGCAGTACTTC. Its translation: CASSFKGHNSYEQYF.

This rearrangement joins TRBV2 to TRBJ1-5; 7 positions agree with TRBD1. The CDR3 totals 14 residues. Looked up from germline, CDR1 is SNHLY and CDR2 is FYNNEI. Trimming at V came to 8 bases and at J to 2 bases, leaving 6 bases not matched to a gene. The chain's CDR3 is CASATGIGNQPQHF. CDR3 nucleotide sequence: TGTGCCAGCGCGACAGGGATTGGCAATCAGCCCCAGCATTTT.

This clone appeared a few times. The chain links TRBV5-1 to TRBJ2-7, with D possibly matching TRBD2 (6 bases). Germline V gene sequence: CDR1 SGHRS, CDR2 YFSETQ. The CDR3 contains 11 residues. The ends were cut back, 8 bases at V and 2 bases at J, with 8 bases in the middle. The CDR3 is CARGGAYEQYF. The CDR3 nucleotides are TGCGCCAGGGGAGGTGCCTACGAGCAGTACTTC.

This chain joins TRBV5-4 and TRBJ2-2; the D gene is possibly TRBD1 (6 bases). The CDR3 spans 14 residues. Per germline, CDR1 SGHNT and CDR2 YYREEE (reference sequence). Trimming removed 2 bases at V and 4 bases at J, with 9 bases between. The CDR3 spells CASSFIQGTGELFF. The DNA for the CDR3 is TGTGCCAGCAGCTTTATACAGGGCACCGGGGAGCTGTTTTTT.

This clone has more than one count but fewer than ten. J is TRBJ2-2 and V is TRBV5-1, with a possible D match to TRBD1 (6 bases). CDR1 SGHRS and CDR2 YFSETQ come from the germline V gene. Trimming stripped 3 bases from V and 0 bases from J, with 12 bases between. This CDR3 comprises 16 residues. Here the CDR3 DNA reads TGCGCCAGCAGCTCATGGACAGCCGCGAACACCGGGGAGCTGTTTTTT. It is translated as CASSSWTAANTGELFF. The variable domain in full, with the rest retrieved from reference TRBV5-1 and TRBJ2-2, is KAGVTQTPRYLIKTRGQQVTLSCSPISGHRSVSWYQQTPGQGLQFLFEYFSETQRNKGNFPGRFSGRQFSNSRSEMNVSTLELGDSALYLCASSSWTAANTGELFFGEGSRLTVL.

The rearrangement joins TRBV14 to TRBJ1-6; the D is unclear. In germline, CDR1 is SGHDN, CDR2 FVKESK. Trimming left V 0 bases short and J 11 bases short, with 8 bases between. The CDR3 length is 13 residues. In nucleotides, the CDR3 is TGTGCCAGCAGCCAAGATCCTACTACACCCCTCCACTTT. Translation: CASSQDPTTPLHF.

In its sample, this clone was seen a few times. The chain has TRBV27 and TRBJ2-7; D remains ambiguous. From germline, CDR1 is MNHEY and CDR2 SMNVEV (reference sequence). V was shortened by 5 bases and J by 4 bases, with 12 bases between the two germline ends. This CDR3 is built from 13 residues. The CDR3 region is CASSPRQEYEQYF. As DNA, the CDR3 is TGTGCCAGCAGTCCCCGACAAGAGTACGAGCAGTACTTC.

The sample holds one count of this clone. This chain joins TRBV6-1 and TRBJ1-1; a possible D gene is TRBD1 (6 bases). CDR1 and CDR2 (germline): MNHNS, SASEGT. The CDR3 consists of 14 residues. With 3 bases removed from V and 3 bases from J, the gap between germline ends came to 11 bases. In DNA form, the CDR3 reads TGTGCCAGCAGTGATCAACAGGGTGACACTGAAGCTTTCTTT. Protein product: CASSDQQGDTEAFF.

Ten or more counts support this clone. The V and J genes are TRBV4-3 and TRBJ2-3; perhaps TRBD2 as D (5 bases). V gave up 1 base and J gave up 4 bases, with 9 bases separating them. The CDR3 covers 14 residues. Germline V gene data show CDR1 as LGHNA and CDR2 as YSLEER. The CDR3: CASSQGSGADTQYF. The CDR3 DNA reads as TGCGCCAGCAGCCAAGGGTCCGGGGCAGATACGCAGTATTTT.

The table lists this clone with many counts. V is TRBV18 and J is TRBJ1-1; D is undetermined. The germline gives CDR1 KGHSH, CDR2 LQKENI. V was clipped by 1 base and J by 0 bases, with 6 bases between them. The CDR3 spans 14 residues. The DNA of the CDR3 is TGTGCCAGCTCACCACAGGACTTGAACACTGAAGCTTTCTTT. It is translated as CASSPQDLNTEAFF.

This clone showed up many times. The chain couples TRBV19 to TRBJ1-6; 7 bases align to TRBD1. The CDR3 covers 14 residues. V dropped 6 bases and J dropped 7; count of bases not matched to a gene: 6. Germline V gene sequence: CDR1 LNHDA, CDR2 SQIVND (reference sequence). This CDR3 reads CASRHRDSNSPLHF. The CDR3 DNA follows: TGTGCCAGTAGGCACCGGGACAGCAATTCACCCCTCCACTTT.